Each of the 26 T cell receptor beta chains below was sequenced from the same sample in a study of blood T cell repertoires in COVID-19. Profiled with immunoSEQ multiplex PCR; TCRdb holds only in-frame clones, not every one. This sample has about 4,900 clones, with roughly two thirds found just once. The material sequenced was peripheral blood. These receptors came from a human donor in a cohort sampled during active COVID-19.

The CDR3 region has the DNA TGCGCCAGCAGCCAACAAAATACATACTACCGGGACAGAAATGAAAAACTGTTTTTT. Encoded protein: CASSQQNTYYRDRNEKLFF. V and J are TRBV4-3 and TRBJ1-4; 7 bases match TRBD1. There are 19 residues in the CDR3. With V trimmed by 2 bases and J by 5 bases, 17 bases remained unmatched. Germline V gene data show CDR1 as LGHNA and CDR2 as YSLEER.

This sequence joins TRBV12-5 and TRBJ1-1; D is perhaps TRBD1 (6 bases). Germline CDR1 and CDR2: LGHNT and FRNRAP. The V gene lost 2 bases and the J gene lost 0 bases, with 10 bases spanning the gap. This CDR3 has 15 amino acids. The CDR3 spells CASGLPTGLNTEAFF. CDR3 coding DNA: TGTGCTAGTGGTTTGCCGACAGGTCTGAACACTGAAGCTTTCTTT.

This clone was picked up a small number of times. The CDR3 DNA reads TGCGCCAGCAGTCCGGACAGGCGGGTGGAAAACACCATATATTTT. Its translation: CASSPDRRVENTIYF. The rearrangement joins TRBV5-1 to TRBJ1-3; 7 bases agree with TRBD1. From germline, CDR1 is SGHRS and CDR2 YFSETQ. This CDR3 region has 15 residues. With V trimmed by 5 bases and J by 6 bases, 11 bases remained unmatched.

The chain employs TRBV2 and TRBJ1-3; D ambiguous. Per the germline V gene, CDR1 is SNHLY and CDR2 is FYNNEI. CDR3 size: 14 residues. Trimming pared 2 bases from V and 0 bases from J, leaving 5 bases between. CDR3 sequence (DNA): TGTGCCAGCAGTGAACCGCGCTCTGGAAACACCATATATTTT. It yields the protein CASSEPRSGNTIYF. Full variable domain (remainder filled in from reference TRBV2 and TRBJ1-3): EPEVTQTPSHQVTQMGQEVILRCVPISNHLYFYWYRQILGQKVEFLVSFYNNEISEKSEIFDDQFSVERPDGSNFTLKIRSTKLEDSAMYFCASSEPRSGNTIYFGEGSWLTVV.

The CDR3 sequence is CASSTWPYEQYF. The CDR3 region has the DNA TGTGCCAGCAGCACATGGCCCTACGAGCAGTACTTC. The chain recombines TRBV7-8 with TRBJ2-7, with D hard to call. CDR1 is SGHVS and CDR2 is FQNEAQ in the germline V gene. With 5 bases removed from V and 2 bases from J, the gap between germline ends came to 7 bases. The CDR3 runs to 12 residues.

The rearrangement uses TRBV14 and TRBJ2-7; 9 nucleotides line up with TRBD1. This CDR3 is 15 amino acids long. CDR1 SGHDN and CDR2 FVKESK come from the germline V gene. J gave up 4 bases and V 4 bases, and 8 bases lay outside the gene matches. Here the CDR3 reads CASSPQTGGVYEQYF. The DNA of the CDR3 is TGTGCCAGCAGCCCACAGACAGGGGGTGTATACGAGCAGTACTTC.

The chain recombines TRBV7-8 with TRBJ2-2; 11 bases match TRBD2. The germline V gene has CDR1 SGHVS and CDR2 FQNEAQ. There are 15 residues in the CDR3. The ends lost 2 bases at V and 5 bases at J; junction bases unmatched: 1. DNA of the CDR3: TGTGCCAGCAGCTTACGACTAGCGGGGACCGGGGAGCTGTTTTTT. Protein product: CASSLRLAGTGELFF.

V gene TRBV7-2 combines with J gene TRBJ1-3; 9 bases map to TRBD1. The CDR3 loop spans 17 amino acids. J gave up 3 bases and V 2 bases, and 8 bases lay outside the gene matches. Germline CDR1 SGHTA, CDR2 FQGNSA. The CDR3 sequence is CASSLSLTGGRGNTIYF. The CDR3 nucleotides are TGTGCCAGCAGCTTATCCTTAACAGGGGGCCGTGGAAACACCATATATTTT.

This clone was observed a few times. The rearrangement links TRBV29-1 to TRBJ2-5; TRBD2 might be the D (7 bases). Trimming took off 7 bases at V and 2 bases at J, with 23 bases between the two ends. Germline V gene sequence: CDR1 SQVTM, CDR2 ANQGSEA. The CDR3 runs 16 residues. CDR3 sequence reads: CSGDGVKGGRQETQYF. The CDR3 region has the DNA TGCAGCGGTGACGGCGTTAAGGGGGGGAGACAAGAGACCCAGTACTTC.

This clone was detected a few times. In nucleotides, the CDR3 is TGTGCCAGCTCACTGGGACAAACACCTGAGACCCAGTACTTC. Amino acids: CASSLGQTPETQYF. The chain uses TRBV18 and TRBJ2-5, with TRBD1 as a possible D gene (6 bases). The CDR3 has 14 amino acids. Germline loops: CDR1 KGHSH, CDR2 LQKENI. V dropped 4 bases and J dropped 5 bases, with 14 bases sitting between them.

This clone was observed a few times. This sequence joins TRBV12-1 and TRBJ2-5; the table's D call TRBD2 went unverified against the DNA. TRBV12-1 is a known pseudogene. The length of the CDR3 is 15 residues. CDR3 sequence (DNA): TGTGCCAGCAGCTGGGTACTACGTAAACTAGAGACCCAGTACTTC. Translating gives CASSWVLRKLETQYF.

This clone was seen a handful of times. The V and J genes are TRBV5-5 and TRBJ2-1; 11 positions agree with TRBD2. Germline trimming cut 4 bases from V and 5 bases from J; bases unmatched to any gene: 2. Germline CDR1 SGHKS, CDR2 YYEKEE (reference sequence). This CDR3 comprises 14 residues. CDR3 sequence reads: CASSGTSGNNEQFF. The CDR3 DNA follows: TGTGCCAGCAGCGGGACTAGCGGAAACAATGAGCAGTTCTTC.

The V gene is TRBV6-2 or TRBV6-3, the J gene TRBJ1-5; D perhaps matches TRBD1 (5 bases). This CDR3 is 13 amino acids long. The ends were cut back, 5 bases at V and 6 bases at J, with 11 bases in the middle. Germline V gives CDR1 MNHEY, CDR2 SVGEGT. Here the CDR3 DNA reads TGTGCCAGCAGTATCCCGGGGGGTCAGCCCCAGCATTTT. Translating gives CASSIPGGQPQHF.

The table lists this clone with a few counts. The chain couples TRBV4-2 to TRBJ2-1; 9 bases match TRBD2. After removal of 4 bases from V and 4 bases from J, the junction contained 8 bases not matched to a gene. The CDR3 sequence is 16 residues long. The germline V gene encodes CDR1 LGHNA and CDR2 YNFKEQ. CDR3 coding DNA: TGTGCCAGCAGCCCAGGTGGCGGGGGGGAATACAATGAGCAGTTCTTC. This sequence encodes CASSPGGGGEYNEQFF.

The CDR3 DNA reads as TGTGCCAGCAGCCCGAGGGGGATATCTTATTCGTACCAAGAGACCCAGTACTTC. This translates into CASSPRGISYSYQETQYF. This sequence joins TRBV6-2 or TRBV6-3 and TRBJ2-5; D is perhaps TRBD1 (6 bases). The V end lost 6 bases, the J end lost 0 bases, and 23 bases lay between the germline ends. Looked up from germline, CDR1 is MNHEY and CDR2 is SVGEGT. This CDR3 has 18 residues.

This chain uses TRBV9 with TRBJ2-2; D is perhaps TRBD2 (6 bases). Between the trimmed V and J ends, which lost 4 bases and 6 bases, there was a span of 16 bases. Germline lookup yields CDR1 SGDLS and CDR2 YYNGEE. The CDR3 loop spans 15 amino acids. The CDR3 protein is CASSRLVSTSGELFF. Here the CDR3 DNA reads TGTGCCAGCAGCAGACTAGTTAGTACCTCCGGGGAGCTGTTTTTT.

The chain uses TRBV18 and TRBJ2-1; D perhaps matches TRBD1 (6 bases). The CDR3 loop spans 15 amino acids. Germline V gene data show CDR1 as KGHSH and CDR2 as LQKENI. V gave up 2 bases and J gave up 5 bases, with 13 bases separating them. The CDR3 protein is CASSPAGTSDNEQFF. CDR3 DNA sequence: TGTGCCAGCTCACCAGCCGGGACATCCGACAATGAGCAGTTCTTC. The full variable domain, its missing parts supplied by reference TRBV18 and TRBJ2-1, is NAGVMQNPRHLVRRRGQEARLRCSPMKGHSHVYWYRQLPEEGLKFMVYLQKENIIDESGMPKERFSAEFPKEGPSILRIQQVVRGDSAAYFCASSPAGTSDNEQFFGPGTRLTVL.

The chain employs TRBV4-1 and TRBJ1-5, with 8 bases that match TRBD1. V gave up 3 bases and J gave up 7 bases; unmatched junction bases: 8. Looked up from germline, CDR1 is MGHRA and CDR2 is YSYEKL. CDR3 size: 15 residues. The CDR3 spells CASSHLQGELQPQHF. For the CDR3, the DNA is TGCGCCAGCAGCCACTTACAGGGGGAATTGCAGCCCCAGCATTTT.

The rearrangement links TRBV19 to TRBJ2-7; D is possibly TRBD1 (6 bases). V lost 4 bases and J lost 7, with 20 bases in between. The CDR3 is 15 amino acids. Germline CDR1 is LNHDA and CDR2 is SQIVND (reference sequence). The CDR3 nucleotides are TGTGCCAGTAGTAGTGGTGGGGCAGGGGCCGGGGAGCAGTACTTC. This sequence encodes CASSSGGAGAGEQYF.

The sample holds one count of this clone. The V gene is TRBV7-2, the J gene TRBJ2-5; D is unresolved. CDR3 length: 13 residues. V was clipped by 3 bases and J by 4 bases, with 9 bases between them. Germline assignment: CDR1 SGHTA and CDR2 FQGNSA. The CDR3 DNA sequence: TGTGCCAGCAGCTTTATCTCTCCAGAGACCCAGTACTTC. Translated: CASSFISPETQYF.

The CDR3 loop is CASSLAGLAGGYEQYF. The CDR3 coding sequence is TGTGCCAGCAGCTTAGCCGGACTAGCGGGGGGATACGAGCAGTACTTC. The chain uses TRBV7-2 and TRBJ2-7; 14 bases are shared with TRBD2. From germline, CDR1 is SGHTA and CDR2 FQGNSA. Germline trimming cut 0 bases from V and 4 bases from J; bases unmatched to any gene: 2. The CDR3 consists of 16 residues.

The CDR3 loop reads CASSLGPGGGELFF. The CDR3 coding sequence is TGCGCCAGCAGCCTAGGGCCGGGGGGCGGGGAGCTGTTTTTT. The rearrangement uses TRBV4-3 and TRBJ2-2, with 7 bases that match TRBD2. V lost 4 bases and J lost 7; bases outside the gene matches: 6. Germline assignment: CDR1 LGHNA and CDR2 YSLEER. There are 14 residues in the CDR3.

In its sample, this clone is large. V and J are TRBV4-1 and TRBJ2-7, with 9 bases aligning to TRBD1. CDR1 and CDR2 (germline): MGHRA, YSYEKL. The junction had 7 bases not matched to a gene; V was cut back by 3 bases and J by 1 base. This CDR3 has 16 residues. The CDR3 here is CASSHAWDRVSYEQYF. CDR3 bases: TGCGCCAGCAGCCATGCCTGGGACAGGGTGTCCTACGAGCAGTACTTC.

The chain uses TRBV11-2 and TRBJ2-7; 9 bases line up with TRBD1. CDR3 length: 13 residues. With V trimmed by 3 bases and J by 5 bases, 2 bases remained unmatched. Germline values: CDR1 SGHAT, CDR2 FQNNGV. CDR3 in amino acids: CASSLTGGNEQYF. The CDR3 DNA is TGTGCCAGCAGCTTGACAGGGGGAAACGAGCAGTACTTC. The variable domain in full, with the rest retrieved from reference TRBV11-2 and TRBJ2-7, is EAGVAQSPRYKIIEKRQSVAFWCNPISGHATLYWYQQILGQGPKLLIQFQNNGVVDDSQLPKDRFSAERLKGVDSTLKIQPAKLEDSAVYLCASSLTGGNEQYFGPGTRLTVT.

The genes are TRBV6-5 and TRBJ1-2; 8 bases are shared with TRBD1. Germline V gene lookup returns CDR1 MNHEY and CDR2 SVGAGI. V lost 6 bases and J lost 1; bases outside the gene matches: 4. The CDR3 has 14 residues. This CDR3 is CASRPTGVNYGYTF. The CDR3, as DNA: TGTGCCAGCAGGCCGACAGGGGTTAACTATGGCTACACCTTC.

This clone is labeled as medium-sized. The sample contains more than one DNA sequence encoding this CDR3. J is TRBJ2-7 and V is TRBV7-6; D unclear. The CDR3 is made up of 13 amino acids. Trimming removed 3 bases from V and 4 bases from J, with 10 bases in between. From germline, CDR1 is SGHVS and CDR2 FNYEAQ. The CDR3 reads CASSFNPTYEQYF. CDR3 in DNA: TGTGCCAGCAGCTTTAACCCCACTTACGAGCAGTACTTC.